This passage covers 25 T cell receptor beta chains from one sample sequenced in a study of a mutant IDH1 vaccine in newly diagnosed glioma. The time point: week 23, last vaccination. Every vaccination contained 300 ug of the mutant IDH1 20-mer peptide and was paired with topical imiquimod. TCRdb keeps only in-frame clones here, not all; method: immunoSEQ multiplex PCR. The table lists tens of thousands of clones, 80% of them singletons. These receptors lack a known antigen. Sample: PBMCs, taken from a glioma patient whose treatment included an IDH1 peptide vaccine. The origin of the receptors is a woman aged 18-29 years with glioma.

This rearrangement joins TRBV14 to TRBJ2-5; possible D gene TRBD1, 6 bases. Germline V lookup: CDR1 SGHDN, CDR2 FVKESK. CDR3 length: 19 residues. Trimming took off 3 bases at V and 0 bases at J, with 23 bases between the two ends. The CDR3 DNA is TGTGCCAGCAGCCAGAGATCAGCCAGGGGCGAAGGGTACCAAGAGACCCAGTACTTC. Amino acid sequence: CASSQRSARGEGYQETQYF.

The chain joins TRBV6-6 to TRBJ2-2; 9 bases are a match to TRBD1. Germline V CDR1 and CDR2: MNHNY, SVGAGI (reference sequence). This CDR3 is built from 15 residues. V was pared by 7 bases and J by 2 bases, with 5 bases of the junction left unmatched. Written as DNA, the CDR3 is TGTGCCAGCACCCGACAGGGGGGAAACACCGGGGAGCTGTTTTTT. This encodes CASTRQGGNTGELFF.

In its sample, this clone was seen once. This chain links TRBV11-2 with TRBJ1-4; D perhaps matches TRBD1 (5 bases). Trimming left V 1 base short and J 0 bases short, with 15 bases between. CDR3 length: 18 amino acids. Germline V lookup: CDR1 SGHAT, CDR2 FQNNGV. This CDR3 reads CASSLVTGGTATNEKLFF. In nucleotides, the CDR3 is TGTGCCAGCAGCTTAGTGACCGGGGGTACGGCAACTAATGAAAAACTGTTTTTT.

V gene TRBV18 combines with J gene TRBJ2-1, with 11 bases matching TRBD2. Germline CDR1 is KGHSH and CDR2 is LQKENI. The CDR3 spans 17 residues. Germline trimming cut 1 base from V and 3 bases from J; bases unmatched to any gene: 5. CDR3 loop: CASSPLETSGIYNEQFF. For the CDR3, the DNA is TGTGCCAGCTCACCACTCGAGACTAGCGGGATCTACAATGAGCAGTTCTTC.

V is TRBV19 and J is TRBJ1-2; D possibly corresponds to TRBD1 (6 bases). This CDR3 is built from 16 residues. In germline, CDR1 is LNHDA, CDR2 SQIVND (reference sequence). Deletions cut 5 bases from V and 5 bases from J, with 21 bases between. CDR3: CASSAVLGRGEYGYTF. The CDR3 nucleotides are TGTGCCAGTAGTGCAGTTTTGGGCAGGGGAGAATATGGCTACACCTTC. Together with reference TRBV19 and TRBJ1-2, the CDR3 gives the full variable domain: DGGITQSPKYLFRKEGQNVTLSCEQNLNHDAMYWYRQDPGQGLRLIYYSQIVNDFQKGDIAEGYSVSREKKESFPLTVTSAQKNPTAFYLCASSAVLGRGEYGYTFGSGTRLTVV.

CDR3 in amino acids: CATTDRGRFNTGELFF. The CDR3 bases are TGTGCCACCACGGACAGGGGCAGATTCAACACCGGGGAGCTGTTTTTT. The rearrangement joins TRBV28 to TRBJ2-2, with TRBD1 matching over 9 bases. V gave up 10 bases and J gave up 2 bases; unmatched junction bases: 11. The CDR3 is 16 residues long. Looked up from germline, CDR1 is MDHEN and CDR2 is SYDVKM.

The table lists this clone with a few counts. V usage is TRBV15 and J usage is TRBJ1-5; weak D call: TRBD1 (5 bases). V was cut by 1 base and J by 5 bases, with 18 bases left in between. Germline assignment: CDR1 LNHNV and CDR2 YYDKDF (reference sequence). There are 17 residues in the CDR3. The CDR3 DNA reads TGTGCCACCAGCAGAGTAGCTAGGACAACCAGCGATCAGCCCCAGCATTTT. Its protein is CATSRVARTTSDQPQHF.

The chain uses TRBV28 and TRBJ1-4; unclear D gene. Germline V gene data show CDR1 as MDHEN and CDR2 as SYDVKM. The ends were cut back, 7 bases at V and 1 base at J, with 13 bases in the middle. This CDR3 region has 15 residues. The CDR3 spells CASTRPRLTNEKLFF. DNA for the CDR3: TGTGCCAGCACCCGACCCCGGTTAACTAATGAAAAACTGTTTTTT.

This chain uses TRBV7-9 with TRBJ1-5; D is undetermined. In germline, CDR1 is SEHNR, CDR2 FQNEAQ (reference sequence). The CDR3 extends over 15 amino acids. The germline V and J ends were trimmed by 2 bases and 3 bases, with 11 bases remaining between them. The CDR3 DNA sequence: TGTGCCAGCAGCTTAAGTGGGTTGGACAATCAGCCCCAGCATTTT. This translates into CASSLSGLDNQPQHF.

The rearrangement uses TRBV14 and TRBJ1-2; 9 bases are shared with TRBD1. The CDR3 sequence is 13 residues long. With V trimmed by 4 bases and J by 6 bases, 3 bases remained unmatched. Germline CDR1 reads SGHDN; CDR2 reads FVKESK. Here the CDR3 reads CASSPWTGDGYTF. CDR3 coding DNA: TGTGCCAGCAGCCCTTGGACAGGGGATGGCTACACCTTC.

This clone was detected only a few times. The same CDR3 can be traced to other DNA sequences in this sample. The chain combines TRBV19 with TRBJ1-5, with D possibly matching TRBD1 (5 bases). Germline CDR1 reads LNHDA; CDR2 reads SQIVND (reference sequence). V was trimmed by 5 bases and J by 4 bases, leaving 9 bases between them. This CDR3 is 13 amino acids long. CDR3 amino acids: CASSSRGNQPQHF. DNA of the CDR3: TGTGCCAGTAGTTCAAGGGGTAATCAGCCCCAGCATTTT.

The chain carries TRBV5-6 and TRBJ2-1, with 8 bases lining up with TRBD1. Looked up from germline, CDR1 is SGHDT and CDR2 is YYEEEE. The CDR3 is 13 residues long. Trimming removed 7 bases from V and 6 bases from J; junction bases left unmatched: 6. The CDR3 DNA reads TGTGCCAGCCGGCAGGGGGCGGTCAATGAGCAGTTCTTC. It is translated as CASRQGAVNEQFF.

DNA for the CDR3: TGTGCCAGCAGTTTATCGAAGAGTCCGGGCACTGAAGCTTTCTTT. Translation gives CASSLSKSPGTEAFF. The chain is built from TRBV27 and TRBJ1-1; D gene uncertain. Trimming cost V 0 bases and J 4 bases, with 12 bases left between them. CDR3 length: 15 amino acids. CDR1 is MNHEY and CDR2 is SMNVEV in the germline V gene (reference sequence).

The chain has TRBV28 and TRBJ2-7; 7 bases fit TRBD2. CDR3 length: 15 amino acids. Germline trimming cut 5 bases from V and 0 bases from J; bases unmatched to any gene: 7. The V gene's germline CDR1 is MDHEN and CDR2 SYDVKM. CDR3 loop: CASSQSGGNSYEQYF. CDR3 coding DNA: TGTGCCAGCAGTCAATCCGGGGGGAACTCCTACGAGCAGTACTTC.

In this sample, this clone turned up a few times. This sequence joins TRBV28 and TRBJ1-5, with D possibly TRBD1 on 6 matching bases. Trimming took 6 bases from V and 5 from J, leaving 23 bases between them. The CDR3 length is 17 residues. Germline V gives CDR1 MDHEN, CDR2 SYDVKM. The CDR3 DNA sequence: TGTGCCAGCAGAACCCACAACTTCAGGGGTGGGTATCAGCCCCAGCATTTT. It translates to CASRTHNFRGGYQPQHF.

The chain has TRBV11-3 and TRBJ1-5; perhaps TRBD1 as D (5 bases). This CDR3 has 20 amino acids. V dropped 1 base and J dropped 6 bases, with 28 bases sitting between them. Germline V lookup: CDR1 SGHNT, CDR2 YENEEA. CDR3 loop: CASSLVPRNRDLIPGQPQHF. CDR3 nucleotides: TGTGCCAGCAGCTTAGTTCCTCGAAACCGGGACCTAATACCCGGTCAGCCCCAGCATTTT.

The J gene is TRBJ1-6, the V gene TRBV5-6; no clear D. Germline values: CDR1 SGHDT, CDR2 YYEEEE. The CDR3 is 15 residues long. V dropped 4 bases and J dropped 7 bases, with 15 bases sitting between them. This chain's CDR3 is CASSTPSGLNSPLHF. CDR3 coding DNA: TGTGCCAGCAGCACCCCCTCGGGTTTGAATTCACCCCTCCACTTT.

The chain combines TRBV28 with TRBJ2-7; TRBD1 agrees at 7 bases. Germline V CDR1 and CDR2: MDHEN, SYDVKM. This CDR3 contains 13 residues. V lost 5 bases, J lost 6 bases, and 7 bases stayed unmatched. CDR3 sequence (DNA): TGTGCCAGCAGTAATCCGGGACAGCCCGAGCAGTACTTC. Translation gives CASSNPGQPEQYF.

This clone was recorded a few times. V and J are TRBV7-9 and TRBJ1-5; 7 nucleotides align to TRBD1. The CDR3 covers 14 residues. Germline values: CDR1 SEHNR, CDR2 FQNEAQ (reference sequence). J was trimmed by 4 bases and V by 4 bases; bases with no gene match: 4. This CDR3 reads CASSYDRDNQPQHF. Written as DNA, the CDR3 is TGTGCCAGCAGCTACGACAGGGATAATCAGCCCCAGCATTTT.

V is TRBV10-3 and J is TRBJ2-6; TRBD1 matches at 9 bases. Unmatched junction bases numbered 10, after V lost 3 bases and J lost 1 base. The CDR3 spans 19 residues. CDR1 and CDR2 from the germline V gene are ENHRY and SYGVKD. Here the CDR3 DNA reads TGTGCCATCAGTGACACTCGGGACAGGGCCCGATCTGGGGCCAACGTCCTGACTTTC. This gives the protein CAISDTRDRARSGANVLTF.

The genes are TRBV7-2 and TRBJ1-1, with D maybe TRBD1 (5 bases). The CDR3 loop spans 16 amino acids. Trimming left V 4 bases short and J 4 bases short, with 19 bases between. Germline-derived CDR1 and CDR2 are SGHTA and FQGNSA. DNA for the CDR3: TGTGCCAGCAGCTCAAAATCCCCCCCCGGGGGCACTGAAGCTTTCTTT. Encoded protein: CASSSKSPPGGTEAFF.

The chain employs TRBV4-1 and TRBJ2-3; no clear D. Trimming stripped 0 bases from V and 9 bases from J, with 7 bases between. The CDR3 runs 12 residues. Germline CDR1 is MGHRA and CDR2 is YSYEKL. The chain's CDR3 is CASSQESPTQYF. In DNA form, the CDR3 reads TGCGCCAGCAGCCAAGAAAGTCCGACGCAGTATTTT.

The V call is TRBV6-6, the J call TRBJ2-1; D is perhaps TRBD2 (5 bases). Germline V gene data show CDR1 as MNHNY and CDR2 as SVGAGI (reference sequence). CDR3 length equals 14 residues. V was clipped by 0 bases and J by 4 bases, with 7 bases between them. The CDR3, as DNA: TGTGCCAGCAGTTACTCGCGGGTTTACAATGAGCAGTTCTTC. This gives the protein CASSYSRVYNEQFF.

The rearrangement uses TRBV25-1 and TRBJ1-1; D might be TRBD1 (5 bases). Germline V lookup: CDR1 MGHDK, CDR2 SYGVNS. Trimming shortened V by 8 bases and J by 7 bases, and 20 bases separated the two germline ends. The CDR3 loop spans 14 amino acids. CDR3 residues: CASHLGGGTGEAFF. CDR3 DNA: TGTGCCAGCCATCTGGGCGGGGGTACAGGTGAAGCTTTCTTT.

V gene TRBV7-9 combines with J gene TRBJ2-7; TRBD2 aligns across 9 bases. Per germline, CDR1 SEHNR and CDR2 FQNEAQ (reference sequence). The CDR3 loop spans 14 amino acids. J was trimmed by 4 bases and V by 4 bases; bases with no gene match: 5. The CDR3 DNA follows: TGTGCCAGCAGCTGGGCGGGGGGGTGGTACGAGCAGTACTTC. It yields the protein CASSWAGGWYEQYF.